The present TCR beta chain was sequenced within a study of cytomegalovirus exposure and HLA in healthy donors. Germline V gives CDR1 MNHNS, CDR2 SASEGT. V lost 0 bases and J 4 bases, leaving 10 bases between the germline ends. CDR3 length: 15 residues. The PCR was carried out with 60 Vbeta primers and 13 Jbeta primers. Profiled with immunoSEQ multiplex PCR; TCRdb holds only in-frame clones, not every one. The table shows about 140,000 clones, with approximately 72% occurring only once. Donors consisted of healthy bone marrow donors. What was sequenced was PBMCs. The clonotype originates from a man in his forties in good health and CMV-seronegative. The chain uses TRBV6-1 and TRBJ1-5, with a weak D call TRBD1 (6 bases). CDR3 in DNA: TGTGCCAGCAGTGAAGCCGGACAGATAAATCAGCCCCAGCATTTT. It encodes CASSEAGQINQPQHF.